These 25 T cell receptor beta chains came from one sample sequenced in a study of blood T cells in healthy people across ages. Primed by a sample-barcoded 5' primer and a J-beta primer mix, a second PCR proceeded for about 6 to 12 cycles. MiXCR, run by TCRdb on the 5' RACE reads, gives a single entry per CDR3 protein. The data hold 1,800,000 or so distinct CDR3 sequences, with about two fifths observed a single time. The sequencing sample was made of blood. The receptor set was obtained from a human donor in good health.

This clonotype was seen a few times. The chain is built from TRBV20-1 and TRBJ1-5; 10 bases are shared with TRBD1. The germline CDR1 and CDR2 sequences are DFQATT and SNEGSKA (reference sequence). The V and J ends lost 4 bases and 0 bases, in that order; junction bases with no gene match: 9. This CDR3 has 17 amino acids. The CDR3 region has the DNA TGCAGTGCTAAAGGGACAGGGGCCCTACTTAGCAATCAGCCCCAGCATTTT. Translation: CSAKGTGALLSNQPQHF.

This clonotype was seen once. This chain's CDR3 is CASSRLSRTGELFF. The CDR3 DNA is TGCGCCAGCAGCCGACTGAGCAGGACCGGGGAGCTGTTTTTT. The chain combines TRBV4-3 with TRBJ2-2; no definite D call. The CDR3 has 14 amino acids. The germline gives CDR1 LGHNA, CDR2 YSLEER. V dropped 4 bases and J dropped 5 bases, with 11 bases sitting between them.

This chain links TRBV7-2 with TRBJ1-1; D is uncertain. Germline values: CDR1 SGHTA, CDR2 FQGNSA. The CDR3 length is 16 residues. V dropped 0 bases and J dropped 1 base, with 12 bases sitting between them. The DNA of the CDR3 is TGTGCCAGCAGCTTAGCGCGAGGCTTTCAGAACACTGAAGCTTTCTTT. It codes for CASSLARGFQNTEAFF.

The CDR3 DNA sequence: TGTGCCACCAGCAGGGCCAGATGGGAAAAACTGTTTTTT. This codes for CATSRARWEKLFF. This sequence joins TRBV15 and TRBJ1-4, with D uncertain. CDR1 is LNHNV, CDR2 YYDKDF, per germline (reference sequence). The V end lost 3 bases, the J end lost 8 bases, and 10 bases lay between the germline ends. The CDR3 extends over 13 amino acids.

The chain employs TRBV6-5 and TRBJ2-5; D might be TRBD1 (6 bases). The CDR3 runs to 14 residues. Trimming took off 5 bases at V and 1 base at J, with 11 bases between the two ends. CDR1 MNHEY and CDR2 SVGAGI come from the germline V gene. The CDR3 nucleotides are TGTGCCAGCAGTGCCGGGACATCCCAAGAGACCCAGTACTTC. Amino acid sequence: CASSAGTSQETQYF.

The J gene is TRBJ1-2, the V gene TRBV9; D gene unclear. The CDR3 runs 15 residues. The V end was cut by 4 bases, the J end by 4 bases, with 17 bases between. The germline gives CDR1 SGDLS, CDR2 YYNGEE. For the CDR3, the DNA is TGTGCCAGCAGCCCCCGATTGGAGCCAGTCTATGGCTACACCTTC. Protein product: CASSPRLEPVYGYTF.

The gene calls are TRBV27 and TRBJ2-7, with a tentative D call TRBD1 (5 bases). The J call may be mistaken, given a closer DNA end match to TRBJ2-5. CDR1 and CDR2 (germline): MNHEY, SMNVEV (reference sequence). This CDR3 spans 16 amino acids. CDR3 sequence: CASSLVGRVQGETQYF. The CDR3 DNA reads as TGTGCCAGCAGTTTAGTGGGTCGTGTTCAGGGAGAGACCCAGTACTTC.

The genes are TRBV7-2 and TRBJ2-5; D perhaps matches TRBD2 (6 bases). The CDR3 length is 18 residues. Germline CDR1 SGHTA, CDR2 FQGNSA. Trimming removed 5 bases at V and 2 bases at J, with 24 bases between. CDR3 DNA: TGTGCCAGCAGCCATCATCGGGGGTTTCAGCGTCCGCAAGAGACCCAGTACTTC. The encoded protein is CASSHHRGFQRPQETQYF.

This sequence joins TRBV7-2 and TRBJ2-1; the D gene is possibly TRBD2 (5 bases). The CDR3 extends over 11 amino acids. Germline CDR1 SGHTA, CDR2 FQGNSA. V was clipped by 7 bases and J by 9 bases, with 10 bases between them. This CDR3 reads CASNVGVEQFF. The CDR3 nucleotides are TGTGCCAGCAACGTCGGGGTTGAGCAGTTCTTC.

The rearrangement joins TRBV20-1 to TRBJ2-7; D unresolved. Trimming removed 1 base from V and 0 bases from J, with 10 bases in between. Germline CDR1 and CDR2: DFQATT and SNEGSKA (reference sequence). The CDR3 is 14 residues long. CDR3 residues: CSARGLRSSYEQYF. The CDR3 DNA reads as TGCAGTGCTAGAGGTCTCAGAAGCTCCTACGAGCAGTACTTC.

V usage is TRBV6-2 or TRBV6-3 and J usage is TRBJ2-3; TRBD2 aligns across 8 bases. The V segment lost 9 bases and the J segment 6 bases; nucleotides outside the gene matches: 11. The CDR3 has 14 amino acids. The V gene's germline CDR1 is MNHEY and CDR2 SVGEGT. Written as DNA, the CDR3 is TGTGCCAGTCGGCCGGGACTAGGTCGTGATACGCAGTATTTT. Encoded protein: CASRPGLGRDTQYF.

On this clonotype: The junction shows a germline mismatch at one end, possibly a read error. The CDR3 DNA reads TGTGCCGGCAGCTTACGGCCAGACCCCTATGTAGAGCAGTACTTC. Translating it yields CAGSLRPDPYVEQYF. This sequence joins TRBV7-2 and TRBJ2-7; D gene unclear. CDR3 size: 15 residues. CDR1 SGHTA and CDR2 FQGNSA come from the germline V gene.

The chain carries TRBV12-3 or TRBV12-4 and TRBJ1-1; 7 nucleotides line up with TRBD1. The V and J ends lost 6 bases and 3 bases, in that order; junction bases with no gene match: 7. This CDR3 is built from 14 residues. The CDR3 sequence is CASSQRGLYTEAFF. Written as DNA, the CDR3 is TGTGCCAGCAGCCAGAGGGGGCTCTACACTGAAGCTTTCTTT.

The chain employs TRBV21-1 and TRBJ2-7; whether TRBD1, the table's D call, matches the DNA was not checked. TRBV21-1 is annotated as a pseudogene. This CDR3 region has 16 residues. The CDR3 here is CASSKVRTGVSYEQYF. Here the CDR3 DNA reads TGTGCCAGCAGCAAAGTAAGGACAGGGGTCTCCTACGAGCAGTACTTC.

This clonotype was observed a few times. The gene calls are TRBV29-1 and TRBJ1-2; weak D call: TRBD1 (5 bases). Germline V gives CDR1 SQVTM, CDR2 ANQGSEA. Trimming stripped 8 bases from V and 5 bases from J, with 9 bases between. The CDR3 spans 10 residues. The CDR3 coding sequence is TGCAGCTCCGAGGGGTATGGCTACACCTTC. Amino acid sequence: CSSEGYGYTF.

This clonotype was seen repeatedly, ten times or more. This sequence joins TRBV29-1 and TRBJ2-1, with 9 bases aligning to TRBD2. Losses at the gene ends were 1 base for V and 3 bases for J; bases not matched to a gene: 1. This CDR3 is 14 amino acids long. The V gene's germline CDR1 is SQVTM and CDR2 ANQGSEA. As DNA, the CDR3 is TGCAGCGTTGAAGGCGGGGGGGACTACAATGAGCAGTTCTTC. It is translated as CSVEGGGDYNEQFF.

The V gene is TRBV12-3 or TRBV12-4, the J gene TRBJ1-5; D gene uncertain. The ends were cut back, 3 bases at V and 5 bases at J, with 11 bases in the middle. The CDR3 runs to 14 residues. The CDR3 protein is CASSFSNTYQPQHF. CDR3 sequence (DNA): TGTGCCAGCAGTTTTTCAAACACTTATCAGCCCCAGCATTTT.

In DNA form, the CDR3 reads TGTGCCAGCACCGCTTGGGCGGGGAGCAGCACAGATACGCAGTATTTT. Translation gives CASTAWAGSSTDTQYF. This chain joins TRBV28 and TRBJ2-3; TRBD2 might be the D (6 bases). The CDR3 is made up of 16 amino acids. Germline V gene sequence: CDR1 MDHEN, CDR2 SYDVKM. The germline V and J ends were trimmed by 7 bases and 0 bases, with 17 bases remaining between them. The variable domain in full, completed from reference TRBV28 and TRBJ2-3, reads DVKVTQSSRYLVKRTGEKVFLECVQDMDHENMFWYRQDPGLGLRLIYFSYDVKMKEKGDIPEGYSVSREKKERFSLILESASTNQTSMYLCASTAWAGSSTDTQYFGPGTRLTVL.

The DNA of the CDR3 is TGCGCCAGCAGCTCCACGTACTTGGGAGGGTTCAATCAGCCCCAGCATTTT. This encodes CASSSTYLGGFNQPQHF. The chain couples TRBV5-1 to TRBJ1-5, with D uncertain. The CDR3 sequence is 17 residues long. V was clipped by 3 bases and J by 3 bases, with 19 bases between them. CDR1 and CDR2 (germline): SGHRS, YFSETQ.

The chain uses TRBV2 and TRBJ1-2, with unresolved D. This CDR3 region has 13 residues. V gave up 10 bases and J gave up 1 base, with 13 bases separating them. Germline V lookup: CDR1 SNHLY, CDR2 FYNNEI. The CDR3 reads CATSLDVNYGYTF. The CDR3 coding sequence is TGTGCCACTAGTCTAGACGTTAACTATGGCTACACCTTC. Full variable domain (outside the CDR3, taken from reference TRBV2 and TRBJ1-2): EPEVTQTPSHQVTQMGQEVILRCVPISNHLYFYWYRQILGQKVEFLVSFYNNEISEKSEIFDDQFSVERPDGSNFTLKIRSTKLEDSAMYFCATSLDVNYGYTFGSGTRLTVV.

This clonotype was seen a few times. The genes are TRBV4-3 and TRBJ2-6; D call uncertain. The CDR3 totals 16 residues. V gave up 0 bases and J gave up 4 bases, with 10 bases separating them. CDR1 LGHNA and CDR2 YSLEER come from the germline V gene. This CDR3 is CASSQDFETGANVLTF. The CDR3 DNA is TGCGCCAGCAGCCAAGATTTCGAGACAGGGGCCAACGTCCTGACTTTC.

This clonotype was counted a few times. This chain uses TRBV4-2 with TRBJ2-5, with 9 nucleotides matching TRBD1. TRBJ2-7 explains the end of the DNA better; the J call may be wrong. This CDR3 region has 16 residues. CDR1 is LGHNA, CDR2 YNFKEQ, per germline. CDR3 in amino acids: CASSQESGQGSHEQYF. The DNA for the CDR3 is TGTGCCAGCAGCCAAGAATCGGGACAGGGTTCCCACGAGCAGTACTTC.

V is TRBV20-1 and J is TRBJ2-3; 8 nucleotides match TRBD2. The CDR3 has 13 amino acids. Germline values: CDR1 DFQATT, CDR2 SNEGSKA (reference sequence). Trimming removed 5 bases from V and 1 base from J; junction bases left unmatched: 2. The CDR3 loop reads CSAAGGGTDTQYF. The CDR3 DNA sequence: TGCAGTGCTGCCGGGGGGGGCACAGATACGCAGTATTTT.

V usage is TRBV7-2 and J usage is TRBJ1-2, with D maybe TRBD1 (5 bases). This CDR3 has 15 amino acids. V lost 0 bases and J 3 bases, leaving 11 bases between the germline ends. CDR1 SGHTA and CDR2 FQGNSA come from the germline V gene. As DNA, the CDR3 is TGTGCCAGCAGCTTAGCGTCAGGGCCCCACTATGGCTACACCTTC. Translation gives CASSLASGPHYGYTF.

The chain carries TRBV12-3 or TRBV12-4 and TRBJ1-2; D unclear. There are 12 residues in the CDR3. V was pared by 3 bases and J by 8 bases, with 10 bases between. The DNA of the CDR3 is TGTGCCAGCAGTTTCATCGGTACAGGCTACACCTTC. This sequence encodes CASSFIGTGYTF.